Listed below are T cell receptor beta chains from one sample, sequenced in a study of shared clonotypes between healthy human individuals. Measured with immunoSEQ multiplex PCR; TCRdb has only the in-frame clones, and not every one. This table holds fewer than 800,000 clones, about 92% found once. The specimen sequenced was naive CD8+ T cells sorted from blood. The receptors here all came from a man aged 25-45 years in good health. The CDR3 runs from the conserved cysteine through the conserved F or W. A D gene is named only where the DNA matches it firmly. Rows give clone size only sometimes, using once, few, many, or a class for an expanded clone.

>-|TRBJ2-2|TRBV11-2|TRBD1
CASSPEQGAGELFF
TGTGCCAGCAGCCCAGAACAGGGGGCCGGGGAGCTGTTTTTT
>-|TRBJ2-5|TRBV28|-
CASSNMYQETQYF
TGTGCCAGCAGTAATATGTACCAAGAGACCCAGTACTTC
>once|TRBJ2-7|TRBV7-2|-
CASSFQTSYEQYF
TGTGCCAGCAGCTTTCAGACCTCCTACGAGCAGTACTTC
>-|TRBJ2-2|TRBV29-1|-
CSVDLGGELFF
TGCAGCGTTGATCTCGGCGGGGAGCTGTTTTTT
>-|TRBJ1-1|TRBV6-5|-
CASSYKGGEAFF
TGTGCCAGCAGTTACAAGGGGGGGGAAGCTTTCTTT
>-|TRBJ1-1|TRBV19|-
CASSILNTEAFF
TGTGCCAGCAGTATACTAAACACTGAAGCTTTCTTT
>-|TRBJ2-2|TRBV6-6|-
CASSYFGELFF
TGTGCCAGCAGTTATTTCGGGGAGCTGTTTTTT
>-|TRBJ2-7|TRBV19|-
CASSNPPEQYF
TGTGCCAGTAGTAACCCACCCGAGCAGTACTTC
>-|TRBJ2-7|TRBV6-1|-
CAAAAGRGPYEQYF
TGTGCCGCCGCCGCCGGGAGAGGCCCCTACGAGCAGTACTTC
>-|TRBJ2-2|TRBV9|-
CASSMGGLNTGELFF
TGTGCCAGCAGCATGGGGGGACTGAACACCGGGGAGCTGTTTTTT
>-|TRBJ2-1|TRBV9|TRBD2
CASSGRTSGRGREQFF
TGTGCCAGCAGCGGAAGGACTAGCGGGCGGGGACGCGAGCAGTTCTTC
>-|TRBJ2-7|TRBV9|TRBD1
CASSAQGAPYEQYF
TGTGCCAGCAGCGCCCAGGGGGCCCCATACGAGCAGTACTTC